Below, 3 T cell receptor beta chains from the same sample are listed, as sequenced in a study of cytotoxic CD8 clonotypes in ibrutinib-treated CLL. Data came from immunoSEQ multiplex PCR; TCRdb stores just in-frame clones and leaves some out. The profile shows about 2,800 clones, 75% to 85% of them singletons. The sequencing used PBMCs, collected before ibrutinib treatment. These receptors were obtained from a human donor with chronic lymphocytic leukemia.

In DNA form, the CDR3 reads TGCGCCAGCAGCCCGGATAGCAATCAGCCCCAGCATTTT. This translates into CASSPDSNQPQHF. The chain joins TRBV5-1 to TRBJ1-5; D is ambiguous. Trimming left V 4 bases short and J 0 bases short, with 5 bases between. Germline values: CDR1 SGHRS, CDR2 YFSETQ. CDR3 length: 13 residues.

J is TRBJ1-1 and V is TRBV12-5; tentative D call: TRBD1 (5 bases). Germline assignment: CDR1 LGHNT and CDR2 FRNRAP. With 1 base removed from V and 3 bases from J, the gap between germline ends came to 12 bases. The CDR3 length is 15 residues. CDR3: CASGLGKGFDTEAFF. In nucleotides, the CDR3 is TGTGCTAGTGGTTTGGGGAAGGGGTTCGACACTGAAGCTTTCTTT.

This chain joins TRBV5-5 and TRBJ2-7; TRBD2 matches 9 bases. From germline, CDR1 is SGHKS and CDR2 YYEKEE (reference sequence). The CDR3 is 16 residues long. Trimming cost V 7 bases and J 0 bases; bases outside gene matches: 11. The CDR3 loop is CASGALLAGASYEQYF. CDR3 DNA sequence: TGTGCCAGCGGGGCCCTGTTAGCGGGGGCCTCCTACGAGCAGTACTTC.